The 28 T cell receptor beta chains below come from one sample, sequenced in a study of shared T cell receptors in the human thymus. Profiling relied on immunoSEQ multiplex PCR, and the TCRdb table lists in-frame clones only, not all of them. The sample yields more than 550,000 clones, about 89% seen once. This sample also belongs to another study, concerning human thymus T cells.

The sample taken for sequencing was thymocytes. All receptors derive from a boy under two years old with a congenital heart defect.

The chain has TRBV11-2 and TRBJ1-2, with a weak D call TRBD1 (5 bases). This CDR3 has 14 amino acids. Germline V gene lookup returns CDR1 SGHAT and CDR2 FQNNGV. Between the trimmed V and J ends, which lost 2 bases and 3 bases, there was a span of 10 bases. CDR3 sequence: CASSLSPGDYGYTF. Written as DNA, the CDR3 is TGTGCCAGCAGCTTAAGCCCGGGGGACTATGGCTACACCTTC. Combining the CDR3 with reference TRBV11-2 and TRBJ1-2 gives the whole variable domain EAGVAQSPRYKIIEKRQSVAFWCNPISGHATLYWYQQILGQGPKLLIQFQNNGVVDDSQLPKDRFSAERLKGVDSTLKIQPAKLEDSAVYLCASSLSPGDYGYTFGSGTRLTVV.

This chain uses TRBV7-2 with TRBJ2-7, with 8 bases identical to TRBD2. CDR1 and CDR2 from the germline V gene are SGHTA and FQGNSA. V gave up 5 bases and J gave up 5 bases; unmatched junction bases: 8. This CDR3 comprises 14 residues. The CDR3 is CASSHPGGVNEQYF. As DNA, the CDR3 is TGTGCCAGCAGCCACCCCGGGGGGGTCAACGAGCAGTACTTC.

J is TRBJ2-7 and V is TRBV27, with 7 bases fitting TRBD1. The V gene end was trimmed by 4 bases and the J gene end by 5 bases; junction bases not matched to a gene: 17. CDR3 length: 17 residues. Germline CDR1 MNHEY, CDR2 SMNVEV (reference sequence). The chain's CDR3 is CASSSGKPWDSWNEQYF. DNA for the CDR3: TGTGCCAGCAGTTCCGGGAAGCCTTGGGACAGTTGGAACGAGCAGTACTTC.

This rearrangement joins TRBV7-2 to TRBJ2-7, with 12 bases aligning to TRBD2. Germline CDR1 reads SGHTA; CDR2 reads FQGNSA. This CDR3 has 17 amino acids. Trimming at V came to 5 bases and at J to 0 bases, leaving 8 bases not matched to a gene. The CDR3 DNA sequence: TGTGCCAGCAGCACACTAGCGGGAGGATGGAGCTCCTACGAGCAGTACTTC. Residues: CASSTLAGGWSSYEQYF. Variable domain in full (rest from reference TRBV7-2 and TRBJ2-7): GAGVSQSPSNKVTEKGKDVELRCDPISGHTALYWYRQSLGQGLEFLIYFQGNSAPDKSGLPSDRFSAERTGGSVSTLTIQRTQQEDSAVYLCASSTLAGGWSSYEQYFGPGTRLTVT.

V gene TRBV19 combines with J gene TRBJ2-1, with 8 bases identical to TRBD1. CDR1 and CDR2 from the germline V gene are LNHDA and SQIVND (reference sequence). With V trimmed by 5 bases and J by 2 bases, 8 bases remained unmatched. The CDR3 has 16 residues. As DNA, the CDR3 is TGTGCCAGTAGTCCCCCCGGGGACAGGCCCTACAATGAGCAGTTCTTC. Translated: CASSPPGDRPYNEQFF.

The chain recombines TRBV4-1 with TRBJ2-3; maybe TRBD2 (5 bases). Germline CDR1 is MGHRA and CDR2 is YSYEKL. V dropped 3 bases and J dropped 5 bases, with 9 bases sitting between them. The CDR3 has 13 amino acids. The CDR3: CASSQESGDTQYF. The DNA for the CDR3 is TGCGCCAGCAGCCAGGAAAGCGGAGATACGCAGTATTTT.

The V and J genes are TRBV4-1 and TRBJ2-1; 8 nucleotides agree with TRBD1. V dropped 5 bases and J dropped 7; count of bases not matched to a gene: 13. Germline V lookup: CDR1 MGHRA, CDR2 YSYEKL. The CDR3 is 16 residues long. The CDR3 sequence is CASSEHLDRVGNEQFF. In nucleotides, the CDR3 is TGCGCCAGCAGCGAGCACCTGGACAGGGTGGGGAATGAGCAGTTCTTC.

In this sample, this clone turned up once. This chain joins TRBV2 and TRBJ2-3, with 8 bases identical to TRBD2. This CDR3 has 14 amino acids. The junction had 5 bases not matched to a gene; V was cut back by 7 bases and J by 2 bases. Germline loops: CDR1 SNHLY, CDR2 FYNNEI. The CDR3 coding sequence is TGTGCCAGCACGGGGGGGCCTGACACAGATACGCAGTATTTT. Its translation is CASTGGPDTDTQYF.

V gene TRBV28 combines with J gene TRBJ2-7, with TRBD1 matching 11 bases. Looked up from germline, CDR1 is MDHEN and CDR2 is SYDVKM. This CDR3 region has 15 residues. V was clipped by 7 bases and J by 4 bases; unmatched bases: 9. The DNA for the CDR3 is TGTGCCAGCAATGGTCCGGGACAGGGGGGATACGAGCAGTACTTC. This gives the protein CASNGPGQGGYEQYF.

The chain employs TRBV4-1 and TRBJ2-5, with D possibly being TRBD2 (5 bases). The CDR3 runs to 16 residues. CDR1 MGHRA and CDR2 YSYEKL come from the germline V gene. The V end lost 3 bases, the J end lost 6 bases, and 20 bases lay between the germline ends. CDR3 loop: CASSQTPRDHPKTQYF. The CDR3 DNA sequence: TGCGCCAGCAGCCAGACGCCCCGGGATCACCCGAAGACCCAGTACTTC.

This rearrangement joins TRBV29-1 to TRBJ2-1; D is ambiguous. Trimming cost V 5 bases and J 8 bases, with 7 bases left between them. Germline CDR1 SQVTM, CDR2 ANQGSEA. CDR3 length: 10 residues. DNA of the CDR3: TGCAGCGTTTCTAGTGATGAGCAGTTCTTC. Protein product: CSVSSDEQFF.

The chain couples TRBV4-1 to TRBJ2-3, with D possibly TRBD2 on 6 matching bases. The CDR3 loop spans 16 amino acids. Trimming shortened V by 0 bases and J by 5 bases, and 15 bases separated the two germline ends. Germline V gene data show CDR1 as MGHRA and CDR2 as YSYEKL. The CDR3 is CASSQDIVGSGDTQYF. The DNA of the CDR3 is TGCGCCAGCAGCCAAGATATAGTCGGGAGTGGAGATACGCAGTATTTT.

Comment on this clone: The identical CDR3 is also encoded by other nucleotide sequences in the sample. This chain links TRBV7-9 with TRBJ1-1; no definite D call. This CDR3 comprises 13 residues. V was shortened by 2 bases and J by 5 bases, with 9 bases between the two germline ends. Germline assignment: CDR1 SEHNR and CDR2 FQNEAQ (reference sequence). The CDR3 region is CASSLRSSTEAFF. The CDR3 region has the DNA TGTGCCAGCAGCTTAAGGAGCTCGACTGAAGCTTTCTTT.

The genes are TRBV30 and TRBJ2-1; a weak D match, TRBD1 (5 bases). The CDR3 is made up of 16 amino acids. The V and J ends lost 0 bases and 4 bases respectively, with 16 bases between them. Germline V lookup: CDR1 GTSNPN, CDR2 SVGIG (reference sequence). The CDR3 region has the DNA TGTGCCTGGAGTGTGGTTCCAGGGAAGGGGTACAATGAGCAGTTCTTC. It is translated as CAWSVVPGKGYNEQFF. The full variable domain, its missing parts supplied by reference TRBV30 and TRBJ2-1, is SQTIHQWPATLVQPVGSPLSLECTVEGTSNPNLYWYRQAAGRGLQLLFYSVGIGQISSEVPQNLSASRPQDRQFILSSKKLLLSDSGFYLCAWSVVPGKGYNEQFFGPGTRLTVL.

This clone is a singleton in its sample. This chain links TRBV25-1 with TRBJ1-3, with D possibly being TRBD1 (5 bases). V dropped 5 bases and J dropped 0 bases, with 11 bases sitting between them. CDR3 size: 15 residues. Germline V CDR1 and CDR2: MGHDK, SYGVNS. CDR3 loop: CASSKTDSSGNTIYF. In DNA form, the CDR3 reads TGTGCCAGCAGTAAGACAGATTCCTCTGGAAACACCATATATTTT. The full variable domain, in which reference TRBV25-1 and TRBJ1-3 provide the parts outside the CDR3, is EADIYQTPRYLVIGTGKKITLECSQTMGHDKMYWYQQDPGMELHLIHYSYGVNSTEKGDLSSESTVSRIRTEHFPLTLESARPSHTSQYLCASSKTDSSGNTIYFGEGSWLTVV.

This chain joins TRBV18 and TRBJ1-5; D may be TRBD1 (5 bases). The CDR3 runs to 13 residues. Germline V gene data show CDR1 as KGHSH and CDR2 as LQKENI. The V end was cut by 3 bases, the J end by 4 bases, with 7 bases between. CDR3 nucleotides: TGTGCCAGCTCACCGGGGGGTAATCAGCCCCAGCATTTT. This gives the protein CASSPGGNQPQHF.

In DNA, the CDR3 is TGTGCCAGCAGTTCGGTCCACAGGGGACCTCCTAACTATGGCTACACCTTC. This sequence encodes CASSSVHRGPPNYGYTF. The rearrangement joins TRBV25-1 to TRBJ1-2, with TRBD1 identical over 7 bases. The length of the CDR3 is 17 residues. Trimming cost V 5 bases and J 0 bases; bases outside gene matches: 12. Per germline, CDR1 MGHDK and CDR2 SYGVNS.

This chain connects TRBV28 to TRBJ2-1; 11 bases agree with TRBD1. In germline, CDR1 is MDHEN, CDR2 SYDVKM. V shed 3 bases and J 2 bases; nucleotides not matched to a gene: 9. This CDR3 has 18 amino acids. CDR3 sequence: CASSLDRGRLRAYNEQFF. DNA of the CDR3: TGTGCCAGCAGTTTGGACAGGGGGCGCCTGAGGGCCTACAATGAGCAGTTCTTC. The variable domain in full, completed from reference TRBV28 and TRBJ2-1, reads DVKVTQSSRYLVKRTGEKVFLECVQDMDHENMFWYRQDPGLGLRLIYFSYDVKMKEKGDIPEGYSVSREKKERFSLILESASTNQTSMYLCASSLDRGRLRAYNEQFFGPGTRLTVL.

The chain has TRBV6-5 and TRBJ1-6; D uncertain. Between the trimmed V and J ends, which lost 5 bases and 7 bases, there was a span of 15 bases. This CDR3 is 15 amino acids long. Germline values: CDR1 MNHEY, CDR2 SVGAGI. The CDR3 nucleotides are TGTGCCAGCAGTACGAAGACGGGTGGGAATTCACCCCTCCACTTT. It encodes CASSTKTGGNSPLHF.

This clone was seen more than once but under ten times. This chain links TRBV4-1 with TRBJ1-4, with 7 bases matching TRBD1. Germline lookup yields CDR1 MGHRA and CDR2 YSYEKL. This CDR3 region has 15 residues. Losses at the gene ends were 0 bases for V and 7 bases for J; bases not matched to a gene: 5. The CDR3 DNA is TGCGCCAGCAGCCAAGAAGGGGGCTTGGGTGAAAAACTGTTTTTT. Translation gives CASSQEGGLGEKLFF.

The V gene is TRBV13, the J gene TRBJ2-2; 7 bases map to TRBD1. Unmatched junction bases numbered 5, after V lost 5 bases and J lost 2 bases. Germline V gives CDR1 PRHDT, CDR2 FYEKMQ (reference sequence). CDR3 length equals 15 residues. DNA for the CDR3: TGTGCCAGCAGCCTGACAGGGCGAAACACCGGGGAGCTGTTTTTT. Translation gives CASSLTGRNTGELFF.

A single count supports this clone. The gene calls are TRBV4-3 and TRBJ2-2; D remains ambiguous. Trimming shortened V by 0 bases and J by 4 bases, and 24 bases separated the two germline ends. Germline values: CDR1 LGHNA, CDR2 YSLEER. This CDR3 region has 20 residues. The DNA of the CDR3 is TGCGCCAGCAGCCAAGATGAACCACAAGATCCCCTTATCCTCACCGGGGAGCTGTTTTTT. Amino acids: CASSQDEPQDPLILTGELFF.

The V gene is TRBV9, the J gene TRBJ2-5, with 10 bases matching TRBD2. CDR3 size: 16 residues. The V segment lost 1 base and the J segment 5 bases; nucleotides outside the gene matches: 8. Germline lookup yields CDR1 SGDLS and CDR2 YYNGEE. The CDR3 protein is CASSVLAGGASETQYF. The CDR3 nucleotides read TGTGCCAGCAGCGTATTAGCGGGGGGCGCCTCCGAGACCCAGTACTTC. Using reference TRBV9 and TRBJ2-5 for the parts outside the CDR3, the full variable domain is DSGVTQTPKHLITATGQRVTLRCSPRSGDLSVYWYQQSLDQGLQFLIQYYNGEERAKGNILERFSAQQFPDLHSELNLSSLELGDSALYFCASSVLAGGASETQYFGPGTRLLVL.

This rearrangement joins TRBV29-1 to TRBJ2-7; TRBD1 is a possible D gene (6 bases). Germline lookup yields CDR1 SQVTM and CDR2 ANQGSEA. This CDR3 contains 11 residues. The V gene lost 7 bases and the J gene lost 6 bases, with 13 bases spanning the gap. The CDR3, as DNA: TGCAGCGGCCAACAGGGAGCCGAGCAGTACTTC. It encodes CSGQQGAEQYF.

The CDR3 loop reads CASSLCIGGPQGITDTQYF. DNA for the CDR3: TGTGCCAGCAGTTTATGCATTGGAGGGCCGCAGGGTATCACAGATACGCAGTATTTT. The V and J genes are TRBV28 and TRBJ2-3; possible D gene TRBD2, 6 bases. CDR1 is MDHEN and CDR2 is SYDVKM in the germline V gene. The CDR3 totals 19 residues. Trimming removed 0 bases at V and 2 bases at J, with 21 bases between.

This clone was seen once. The chain employs TRBV6-5 and TRBJ2-5, with TRBD1 identical over 7 bases. This CDR3 has 15 residues. The germline V gene has CDR1 MNHEY and CDR2 SVGAGI. The ends lost 2 bases at V and 5 bases at J; junction bases unmatched: 8. The CDR3 is CASSYGQDREETQYF. CDR3 DNA: TGTGCCAGCAGTTACGGTCAAGACAGGGAGGAGACCCAGTACTTC.

The rearrangement joins TRBV28 to TRBJ1-5; D is ambiguous. Per germline, CDR1 MDHEN and CDR2 SYDVKM. Trimming pared 5 bases from V and 9 bases from J, leaving 17 bases between. The CDR3 length is 14 residues. CDR3 sequence: CASSPRPGDRPQHF. The CDR3 DNA reads as TGTGCCAGCAGTCCCCGGCCCGGAGATAGGCCCCAGCATTTT.

The genes are TRBV5-6 and TRBJ1-4; TRBD1 aligns across 10 bases. Losses at the gene ends were 4 bases for V and 8 bases for J; bases not matched to a gene: 5. Germline-derived CDR1 and CDR2 are SGHDT and YYEEEE. The CDR3 extends over 14 amino acids. CDR3 amino acids: CASSPGTGEEKLFF. CDR3 DNA sequence: TGTGCCAGCAGCCCAGGGACAGGGGAAGAAAAACTGTTTTTT.